The present T cell receptor (beta chain) was sequenced within a study of naive and memory T cell subsets. Specified treatment: skin biopsy from PPD injection site in Mantoux-positive individual. The library had UMIs added by 3' ligation of an oligonucleotide to TCR cDNA. Ligated cDNA underwent four rounds of PCR with nested alpha and beta constant region primers and SP2. TCRdb reprocessed the UMI-ligation and nested PCR reads via MiXCR and lists one record per CDR3 protein. This table has about 37,000 distinct CDR3 sequences, 11% appearing once. The CDR3 runs to 18 residues. The V segment lost 2 bases and the J segment 5 bases; nucleotides outside the gene matches: 10. CDR1 is SGHTA, CDR2 FQGNSA, per germline. This clonotype was counted ten times or more.

The chain employs TRBV7-2 and TRBJ2-1; the match to TRBD2 covers 12 bases. The sequenced sample was skin, obtained from a tuberculin skin test site. The clonotype comes from an adult in good health. The CDR3 is CASSLRLAGGKENNEQFF. The DNA of the CDR3 is TGTGCCAGCAGCTTAAGGCTAGCGGGGGGGAAGGAAAACAATGAGCAGTTCTTC.